The 29 T cell receptor beta chains given below trace back to one sample, sequenced in a study of blood T cells in healthy people across ages. It was with a sample-barcoded 5' primer and a J-beta primer mix that a second PCR of about 7 to 12 cycles was run. Each CDR3 protein is one row after TCRdb ran MiXCR on the 5' RACE reads. Of fewer than 2 million distinct CDR3 sequences in the sample, roughly 43% were seen once. The sample was blood. Receptors were obtained from a human donor in good health.

This clonotype was recorded many times. The chain's CDR3 is CASSQDDRPNQPQHF. The DNA of the CDR3 is TGCGCCAGCAGCCAAGACGACAGACCCAATCAGCCCCAGCATTTT. The chain combines TRBV4-3 with TRBJ1-5, with D perhaps TRBD1 (5 bases). Germline CDR1 LGHNA, CDR2 YSLEER. Trimming took off 0 bases at V and 3 bases at J, with 9 bases between the two ends. The CDR3 spans 15 residues.

This clonotype was observed many times. The chain is built from TRBV29-1 and TRBJ2-7; D uncertain. Trimming removed 3 bases from V and 7 bases from J, with 13 bases in between. This CDR3 comprises 12 residues. The germline CDR1 and CDR2 sequences are SQVTM and ANQGSEA. The CDR3 is CSVEVQDKEQYF. As DNA, the CDR3 is TGCAGCGTTGAGGTGCAAGACAAAGAGCAGTACTTC.

This clonotype came up a few times. The chain joins TRBV4-1 to TRBJ1-5; TRBD1 aligns across 7 bases. The germline CDR1 and CDR2 sequences are MGHRA and YSYEKL. CDR3 length: 17 amino acids. V lost 5 bases, J lost 0 bases, and 10 bases stayed unmatched. This CDR3 reads CASSRFYQGVSNQPQHF. DNA of the CDR3: TGCGCCAGCAGCAGATTTTATCAGGGGGTTAGCAATCAGCCCCAGCATTTT.

The chain links TRBV7-2 to TRBJ2-1; tentatively, D is TRBD2 (6 bases). The V end lost 5 bases, the J end lost 6 bases, and 14 bases lay between the germline ends. The CDR3 has 14 amino acids. Germline values: CDR1 SGHTA, CDR2 FQGNSA. CDR3 coding DNA: TGTGCCAGCAGCACGACGCTGGGGGGCAATGAGCAGTTCTTC. The encoded protein is CASSTTLGGNEQFF. The variable domain in full, with the rest retrieved from reference TRBV7-2 and TRBJ2-1, is GAGVSQSPSNKVTEKGKDVELRCDPISGHTALYWYRQSLGQGLEFLIYFQGNSAPDKSGLPSDRFSAERTGGSVSTLTIQRTQQEDSAVYLCASSTTLGGNEQFFGPGTRLTVL.

This sequence joins TRBV20-1 and TRBJ1-2; D is undetermined. Germline V gene sequence: CDR1 DFQATT, CDR2 SNEGSKA (reference sequence). The germline V and J ends were trimmed by 1 base and 0 bases, with 9 bases remaining between them. This CDR3 spans 14 amino acids. Written as DNA, the CDR3 is TGCAGTGCTAGAGGGTTGTATTCTAACTATGGCTACACCTTC. This gives the protein CSARGLYSNYGYTF.

This chain joins TRBV19 and TRBJ1-4; TRBD1 agrees at 8 bases. The CDR3 extends over 15 amino acids. Germline assignment: CDR1 LNHDA and CDR2 SQIVND (reference sequence). J lost 5 bases, V lost 5 bases, and 7 bases had no gene match. CDR3 sequence: CASSPRNRGNEKLFF. The CDR3 DNA sequence: TGTGCCAGTAGTCCCCGGAACAGGGGGAATGAAAAACTGTTTTTT.

This clonotype was detected a few times. The chain recombines TRBV10-3 with TRBJ2-7; D remains unclear. Germline-derived CDR1 and CDR2 are ENHRY and SYGVKD. CDR3 length: 12 amino acids. V lost 4 bases, J lost 0 bases, and 4 bases lay in between. The CDR3 region is CAISGHSYEQYF. As DNA, the CDR3 is TGTGCCATCAGTGGTCACTCCTACGAGCAGTACTTC.

The chain employs TRBV27 and TRBJ1-1, with TRBD1 identical over 7 bases. Trimming removed 7 bases from V and 3 bases from J; junction bases left unmatched: 8. Germline CDR1 MNHEY, CDR2 SMNVEV (reference sequence). This CDR3 spans 14 amino acids. In nucleotides, the CDR3 is TGTGCCAGCATCCCAGGGGGTCCGTACACTGAAGCTTTCTTT. It encodes CASIPGGPYTEAFF.

This clonotype was detected once. The chain joins TRBV5-6 to TRBJ1-5, with a weak D call TRBD1 (6 bases). V shed 0 bases and J shed 7 bases, with 14 bases lying between them. This CDR3 has 15 residues. Germline lookup yields CDR1 SGHDT and CDR2 YYEEEE. The CDR3 region has the DNA TGTGCCAGCAGCTTGGCTTGGGACAATGACCAGCCCCAGCATTTT. The encoded protein is CASSLAWDNDQPQHF.

The chain links TRBV13 to TRBJ2-1; 14 bases fit TRBD2. CDR1 is PRHDT, CDR2 FYEKMQ, per germline (reference sequence). The CDR3 has 14 residues. V was pared by 4 bases and J by 15 bases, with 8 bases of the junction left unmatched. CDR3 loop: CASSSTTSGGVPFF. The CDR3 DNA sequence: TGTGCCAGCAGCTCCACGACTAGCGGGGGGGTACCGTTCTTC.

This chain uses TRBV29-1 with TRBJ2-5; D might be TRBD1 (5 bases). Germline loops: CDR1 SQVTM, CDR2 ANQGSEA. This CDR3 is built from 13 residues. Deletions cut 8 bases from V and 11 bases from J, with 24 bases between. CDR3 nucleotides: TGCAGCTCAGACAGTTATACTTCAGATGAGCAGTACTTC. This codes for CSSDSYTSDEQYF.

The J gene is TRBJ2-3, the V gene TRBV4-3; D unresolved. Germline CDR1 reads LGHNA; CDR2 reads YSLEER. The CDR3 covers 13 residues. Trimming pared 1 base from V and 6 bases from J, leaving 8 bases between. The chain's CDR3 is CASSQVIADTQYF. DNA for the CDR3: TGCGCCAGCAGCCAAGTTATCGCGGATACGCAGTATTTT.

This clonotype was found a few times. The chain uses TRBV7-3 and TRBJ2-1; tentative D call: TRBD1 (7 bases). The CDR3 sequence is 15 residues long. V lost 2 bases and J lost 9, with 17 bases in between. CDR1 and CDR2 (germline): SGHTA, FQGTGA. The CDR3 sequence: CASSLGGRGAGEQFF. The CDR3 region has the DNA TGTGCCAGCAGCTTAGGTGGCAGGGGGGCGGGTGAGCAGTTCTTC.

Notes on this clonotype: At one end, the junction sequence differs from germline, possibly due to a read error. The CDR3: CASSPGLAGAPPTHTQYF. The CDR3 DNA reads as TGTGCCAGCAGCCCTGGACTAGCGGGGGCGCCGCCCACACATACGCAGTATTTT. V gene TRBV12-3 or TRBV12-4 combines with J gene TRBJ2-3, with 13 bases that match TRBD2. CDR3 length: 18 residues.

The rearrangement links TRBV7-2 to TRBJ2-7, with a possible D match to TRBD2 (6 bases). Germline V CDR1 and CDR2: SGHTA, FQGNSA. This CDR3 spans 16 amino acids. Trimming left V 4 bases short and J 4 bases short, with 20 bases between. CDR3 bases: TGTGCCAGCAGCTCCTCCGGGACTCCGGTCGGGTACGAGCAGTACTTC. This codes for CASSSSGTPVGYEQYF.

This clonotype appeared a few times. The chain couples TRBV6-1 to TRBJ1-1; a possible D gene is TRBD1 (5 bases). Trimming took off 3 bases at V and 1 base at J, with 9 bases between the two ends. Germline CDR1 is MNHNS and CDR2 is SASEGT. The CDR3 sequence is 14 residues long. The CDR3 is CASSESGGNTEAFF. The CDR3 DNA reads as TGTGCCAGCAGTGAGTCCGGGGGGAACACTGAAGCTTTCTTT.

The chain is built from TRBV20-1 and TRBJ1-2, with D uncertain. Germline V CDR1 and CDR2: DFQATT, SNEGSKA (reference sequence). This CDR3 has 13 amino acids. V lost 0 bases, J lost 8 bases, and 13 bases lay in between. CDR3 region: CSARDSEGFGYTF. Written as DNA, the CDR3 is TGCAGTGCTAGAGATTCGGAGGGATTCGGCTACACCTTC.

The rearrangement links TRBV6-5 to TRBJ2-5; unclear D gene. Germline V lookup: CDR1 MNHEY, CDR2 SVGAGI. The length of the CDR3 is 14 residues. The germline V and J ends were trimmed by 7 bases and 0 bases, with 12 bases remaining between them. The chain's CDR3 is CASTKRRYQETQYF. The DNA of the CDR3 is TGTGCCAGCACCAAAAGAAGGTACCAAGAGACCCAGTACTTC.

The V and J genes are TRBV27 and TRBJ1-1; 8 positions match TRBD1. CDR3 length equals 14 residues. Trimming took 5 bases from V and 6 from J; bases not matched to a gene: 8. The germline gives CDR1 MNHEY, CDR2 SMNVEV (reference sequence). Written as DNA, the CDR3 is TGTGCCAGCAGTGCGGACAGGGAAGGGGCTGAAGCTTTCTTT. Its protein product is CASSADREGAEAFF.

The J gene is TRBJ2-3, the V gene TRBV7-2; D might be TRBD2 (5 bases). The CDR3 covers 14 residues. The V end lost 2 bases, the J end lost 4 bases, and 10 bases lay between the germline ends. CDR1 is SGHTA and CDR2 is FQGNSA in the germline V gene. The CDR3 loop is CASSLLRAADTQYF. The CDR3 DNA reads as TGTGCCAGCAGCTTATTGAGGGCCGCAGATACGCAGTATTTT.

This clonotype was picked up a small number of times. The rearrangement joins TRBV29-1 to TRBJ2-5; 12 nucleotides agree with TRBD1. The tail of the sequence fits TRBJ2-7 better, so the J call may be wrong. Germline assignment: CDR1 SQVTM and CDR2 ANQGSEA. CDR3 length equals 15 residues. CDR3 loop: CSVETQGTGGSEQYF. The CDR3 region has the DNA TGCAGCGTTGAAACCCAAGGGACAGGGGGCTCCGAGCAGTACTTC.

The CDR3 coding sequence is TGCAGCGTCCACCCGTCCCAGCTTGACACTGAAGCTTTCTTT. This gives the protein CSVHPSQLDTEAFF. The V and J genes are TRBV29-1 and TRBJ1-1; D remains unclear. Trimming shortened V by 6 bases and J by 3 bases, and 17 bases separated the two germline ends. Germline loops: CDR1 SQVTM, CDR2 ANQGSEA. The CDR3 spans 14 residues.

This clonotype showed up many times. This chain joins TRBV4-3 and TRBJ2-3; no firm D call. There are 17 residues in the CDR3. V was shortened by 0 bases and J by 2 bases, with 15 bases between the two germline ends. From germline, CDR1 is LGHNA and CDR2 YSLEER. CDR3 in amino acids: CASSQESFPPTTDTQYF. The CDR3 nucleotides read TGCGCCAGCAGCCAAGAGAGCTTCCCACCGACCACAGATACGCAGTATTTT.

The gene calls are TRBV3-1 and TRBJ2-1; 11 nucleotides match TRBD2. The CDR3 extends over 14 amino acids. CDR1 is LGHDT and CDR2 is YNNKEL in the germline V gene (reference sequence). J gave up 12 bases and V 0 bases, and 4 bases lay outside the gene matches. The CDR3 DNA reads as TGTGCCAGCAGCCAAGATATAGCGGGGGGGGTGCAGTTCTTC. It encodes CASSQDIAGGVQFF.

V gene TRBV7-2 combines with J gene TRBJ2-7, with 7 bases that match TRBD1. The CDR3 sequence is 17 residues long. Per the germline V gene, CDR1 is SGHTA and CDR2 is FQGNSA. The junction had 14 bases not matched to a gene; V was cut back by 3 bases and J by 3 bases. CDR3 nucleotides: TGTGCCAGCAGCTTGGGGACAGTCAAAGGTAGTAACTACGAGCAGTACTTC. This codes for CASSLGTVKGSNYEQYF.

This clonotype was picked up a small number of times. The chain has TRBV6-5 and TRBJ2-7; possibly TRBD1 for D (5 bases). Germline CDR1 is MNHEY and CDR2 is SVGAGI. This CDR3 region has 15 residues. Trimming shortened V by 8 bases and J by 5 bases, and 22 bases separated the two germline ends. For the CDR3, the DNA is TGTGCCAGCGGGCGCCCCTCGACTCTAGGGGACGAGCAGTACTTC. Its protein product is CASGRPSTLGDEQYF.

The chain couples TRBV20-1 to TRBJ2-6; D is ambiguous. Per germline, CDR1 DFQATT and CDR2 SNEGSKA (reference sequence). This CDR3 is 14 amino acids long. Trimming shortened V by 5 bases and J by 0 bases, and 8 bases separated the two germline ends. The CDR3 coding sequence is TGCAGTGCTTGTAAGAGCTCTGGGGCCAACGTCCTGACTTTC. Translating gives CSACKSSGANVLTF.

The sample holds a few counts of this clonotype. The rearrangement joins TRBV6-2 or TRBV6-3 to TRBJ2-7; 7 positions match TRBD1. CDR3 size: 12 residues. The J segment lost 4 bases and the V segment lost 10 bases, leaving 7 bases of the junction unmatched. Germline CDR1 MNHEY, CDR2 SVGEGT. The CDR3 DNA reads as TGTGCCACCGTGGGACAGCTATACGAGCAGTACTTC. It is translated as CATVGQLYEQYF.

This clonotype was detected once. V gene TRBV3-1 combines with J gene TRBJ1-4, with TRBD1 as a possible D gene (6 bases). The CDR3 is 14 residues long. Germline CDR1 and CDR2: LGHDT and YNNKEL (reference sequence). V shed 6 bases and J shed 6 bases, with 14 bases lying between them. Written as DNA, the CDR3 is TGTGCCAGCAGGCAACTATACAGGGATGAAAAACTGTTTTTT. Amino acids: CASRQLYRDEKLFF.